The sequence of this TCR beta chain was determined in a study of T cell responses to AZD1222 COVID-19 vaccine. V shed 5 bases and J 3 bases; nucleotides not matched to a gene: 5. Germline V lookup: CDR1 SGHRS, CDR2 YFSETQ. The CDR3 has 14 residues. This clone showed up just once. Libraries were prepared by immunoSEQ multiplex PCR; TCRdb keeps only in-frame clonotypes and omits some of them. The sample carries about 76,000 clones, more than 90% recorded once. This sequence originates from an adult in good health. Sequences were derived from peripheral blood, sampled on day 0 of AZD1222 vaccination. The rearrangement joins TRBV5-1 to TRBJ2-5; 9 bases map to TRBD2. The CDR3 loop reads CASRASGEKETQYF. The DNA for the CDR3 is TGCGCCAGCAGAGCTAGCGGGGAAAAAGAGACCCAGTACTTC.